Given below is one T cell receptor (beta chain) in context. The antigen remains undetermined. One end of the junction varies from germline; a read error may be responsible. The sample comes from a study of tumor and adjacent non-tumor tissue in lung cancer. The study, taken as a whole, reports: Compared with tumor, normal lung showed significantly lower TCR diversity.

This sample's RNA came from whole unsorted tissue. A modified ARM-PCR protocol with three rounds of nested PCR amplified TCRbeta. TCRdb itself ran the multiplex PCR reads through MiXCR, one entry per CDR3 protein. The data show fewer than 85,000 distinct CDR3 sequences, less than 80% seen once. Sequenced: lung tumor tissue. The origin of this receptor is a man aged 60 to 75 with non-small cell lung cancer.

The CDR3 loop reads CDSSPGANEEYF. The CDR3 DNA follows: TGTGACAGCAGTCCAGGGGCTAACGAGGAGTACTTC. This rearrangement joins TRBV6-5 to TRBJ2-7; the D gene is possibly TRBD1 (6 bases). The germline gives CDR1 MNHEY, CDR2 SVGAGI. The CDR3 extends over 12 amino acids.